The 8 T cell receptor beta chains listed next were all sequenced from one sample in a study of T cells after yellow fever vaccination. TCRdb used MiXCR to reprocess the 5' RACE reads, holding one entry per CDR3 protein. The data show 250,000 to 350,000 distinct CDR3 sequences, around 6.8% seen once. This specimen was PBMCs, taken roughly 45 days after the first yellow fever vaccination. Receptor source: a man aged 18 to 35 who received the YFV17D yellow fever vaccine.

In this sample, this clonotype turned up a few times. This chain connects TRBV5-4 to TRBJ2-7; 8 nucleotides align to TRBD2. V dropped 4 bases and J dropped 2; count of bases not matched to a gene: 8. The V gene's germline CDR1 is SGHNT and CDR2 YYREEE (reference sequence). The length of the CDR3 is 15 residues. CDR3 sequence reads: CASSPGVAGTYEQYF. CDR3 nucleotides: TGTGCCAGCAGCCCGGGAGTAGCGGGGACCTACGAGCAGTACTTC.

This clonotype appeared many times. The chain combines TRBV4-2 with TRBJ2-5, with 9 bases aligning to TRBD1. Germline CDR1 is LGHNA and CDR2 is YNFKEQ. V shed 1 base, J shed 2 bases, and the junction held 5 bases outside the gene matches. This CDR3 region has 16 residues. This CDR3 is CASSQGQGGMQETQYF. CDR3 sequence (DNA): TGTGCCAGCAGCCAAGGACAGGGGGGGATGCAAGAGACCCAGTACTTC.

Here the CDR3 DNA reads TGCGCCAGCAGTAGGACCCTCTCAGGGGGCTGGGAGACCCAGTACTTC. It is translated as CASSRTLSGGWETQYF. J is TRBJ2-5 and V is TRBV5-1; the match to TRBD1 covers 8 bases. The J segment lost 5 bases and the V segment lost 5 bases, leaving 14 bases of the junction unmatched. This CDR3 region has 16 residues. Germline assignment: CDR1 SGHRS and CDR2 YFSETQ.

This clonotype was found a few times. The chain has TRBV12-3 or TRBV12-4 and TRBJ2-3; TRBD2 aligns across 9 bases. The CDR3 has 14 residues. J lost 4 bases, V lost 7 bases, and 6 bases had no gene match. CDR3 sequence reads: CASTQRGGADTQYF. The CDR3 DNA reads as TGTGCCAGCACCCAGCGCGGGGGGGCAGATACGCAGTATTTT.

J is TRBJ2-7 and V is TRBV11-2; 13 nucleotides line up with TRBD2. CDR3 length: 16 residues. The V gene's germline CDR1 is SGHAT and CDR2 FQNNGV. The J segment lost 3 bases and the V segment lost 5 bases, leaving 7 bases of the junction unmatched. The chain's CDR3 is CASSRGLAGVSYEQYV. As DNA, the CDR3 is TGTGCCAGCAGCCGTGGACTAGCGGGGGTTAGCTACGAGCAGTACGTC.

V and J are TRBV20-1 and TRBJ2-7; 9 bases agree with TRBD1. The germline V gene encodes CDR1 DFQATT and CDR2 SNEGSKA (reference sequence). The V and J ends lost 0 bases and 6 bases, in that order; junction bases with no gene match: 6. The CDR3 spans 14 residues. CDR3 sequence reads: CSARDRDRALEQYV. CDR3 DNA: TGCAGTGCTAGAGACCGGGACAGGGCCCTCGAGCAGTACGTC.

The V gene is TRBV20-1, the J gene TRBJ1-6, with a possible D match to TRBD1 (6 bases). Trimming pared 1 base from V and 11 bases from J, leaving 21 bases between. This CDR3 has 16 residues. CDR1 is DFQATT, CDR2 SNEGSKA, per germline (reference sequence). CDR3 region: CSARVSRQVFRAPLHF. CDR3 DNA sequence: TGCAGTGCTAGAGTTAGCCGACAGGTCTTTCGGGCACCCCTCCACTTT.

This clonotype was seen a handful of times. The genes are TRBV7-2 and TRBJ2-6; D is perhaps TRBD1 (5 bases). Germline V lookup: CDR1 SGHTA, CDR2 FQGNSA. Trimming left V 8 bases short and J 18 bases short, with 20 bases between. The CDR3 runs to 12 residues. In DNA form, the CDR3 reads TGTGCCAGCTCAGTCCCTTTGGCAGGGCCGACTTTC. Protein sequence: CASSVPLAGPTF.